The 25 T cell receptor beta chains given below trace back to one sample, sequenced in a study of OX40 agonist ivuxolimab in advanced cancers. This table comes from immunoSEQ multiplex PCR, and its TCRdb copy is limited to in-frame clones, with some not included. The repertoire has approximately 42,000 clones, roughly 86% of them found once; the top ten carry around 18%. The sequenced sample was CD4+ or CD8+ T cells sorted from blood, obtained in a trial of the OX40 agonist ivuxolimab. Receptor source: an adult with an advanced solid tumor such as melanoma, head and neck, liver or kidney cancer.

This rearrangement joins TRBV9 to TRBJ2-1, with 10 bases aligning to TRBD2. This CDR3 region has 15 residues. From germline, CDR1 is SGDLS and CDR2 YYNGEE. V was pared by 3 bases and J by 3 bases, with 3 bases of the junction left unmatched. This chain's CDR3 is CASSASGGYYNEQFF. The CDR3 DNA is TGTGCCAGCAGCGCTAGCGGGGGCTACTACAATGAGCAGTTCTTC. Drawing the rest from reference TRBV9 and TRBJ2-1, the complete variable domain is DSGVTQTPKHLITATGQRVTLRCSPRSGDLSVYWYQQSLDQGLQFLIQYYNGEERAKGNILERFSAQQFPDLHSELNLSSLELGDSALYFCASSASGGYYNEQFFGPGTRLTVL.

This chain uses TRBV4-3 with TRBJ2-2, with 8 bases identical to TRBD2. The CDR3 is 15 amino acids. With V trimmed by 2 bases and J by 6 bases, 5 bases remained unmatched. CDR1 and CDR2 (germline): LGHNA, YSLEER. CDR3 region: CASSQSAGGSGELFF. The CDR3 DNA reads TGCGCCAGCAGCCAAAGTGCGGGGGGTTCCGGGGAGCTGTTTTTT.

This clone appeared once. V and J are TRBV6-4 and TRBJ2-3; 8 nucleotides match TRBD1. The CDR3 runs to 17 residues. J gave up 3 bases and V 3 bases, and 11 bases lay outside the gene matches. Germline V lookup: CDR1 MRHNA, CDR2 SNTAGT. CDR3 DNA: TGTGCCAGCAGTGAACAGGGGGATGCAATACTGACAGATACGCAGTATTTT. This gives the protein CASSEQGDAILTDTQYF.

The table lists this clone with a few counts. The V call is TRBV4-1, the J call TRBJ1-2, with a tentative D call TRBD1 (6 bases). The V gene's germline CDR1 is MGHRA and CDR2 YSYEKL. The CDR3 runs to 14 residues. V lost 1 base to trimming and J lost 3 bases, with 9 bases between them. The CDR3, as DNA: TGCGCCAGCAGCCAAGTAGCAGGGGACTATGGCTACACCTTC. The encoded protein is CASSQVAGDYGYTF.

In its sample, this clone was seen once. This chain connects TRBV19 to TRBJ1-4; D ambiguous. The CDR3 is made up of 15 amino acids. Germline V gene sequence: CDR1 LNHDA, CDR2 SQIVND (reference sequence). Trimming took off 6 bases at V and 8 bases at J, with 19 bases between the two ends. The CDR3 region is CASSRRTNNIEKLFF. In DNA, the CDR3 is TGTGCCAGTAGCCGGAGAACAAACAACATAGAAAAACTGTTTTTT.

This clone came up once. The chain links TRBV6-5 to TRBJ2-5; D not resolved. This CDR3 comprises 13 residues. Per germline, CDR1 MNHEY and CDR2 SVGAGI. V gave up 6 bases and J gave up 4 bases, with 12 bases separating them. The CDR3, as DNA: TGTGCCAGCAGGTCGTTTTTAGGAGAGACCCAGTACTTC. Protein product: CASRSFLGETQYF.

This clone was picked up one time. The rearrangement links TRBV5-4 to TRBJ1-1; tentatively, D is TRBD1 (6 bases). Germline V gene sequence: CDR1 SGHNT, CDR2 YYREEE (reference sequence). V was shortened by 4 bases and J by 4 bases, with 11 bases between the two germline ends. This CDR3 spans 13 amino acids. This CDR3 is CASSLTGPTEAFF. In DNA form, the CDR3 reads TGTGCCAGCAGCCTGACAGGACCCACTGAAGCTTTCTTT.

The V and J genes are TRBV9 and TRBJ2-3; 12 nucleotides agree with TRBD2. The CDR3 has 20 amino acids. J lost 2 bases, V lost 4 bases, and 17 bases had no gene match. The germline V gene encodes CDR1 SGDLS and CDR2 YYNGEE. The CDR3 loop is CASSLKILAGGPGPTDTQYF. The CDR3 nucleotides read TGTGCCAGCAGCCTTAAAATACTAGCGGGGGGCCCGGGGCCCACAGATACGCAGTATTTT. Filled out from reference TRBV9 and TRBJ2-3, the complete variable domain reads DSGVTQTPKHLITATGQRVTLRCSPRSGDLSVYWYQQSLDQGLQFLIQYYNGEERAKGNILERFSAQQFPDLHSELNLSSLELGDSALYFCASSLKILAGGPGPTDTQYFGPGTRLTVL.

The chain carries TRBV11-3 and TRBJ2-1, with D tentatively TRBD1 or TRBD2 (5 bases each). The germline V gene encodes CDR1 SGHNT and CDR2 YENEEA. The CDR3 is 15 amino acids. The ends were cut back, 1 base at V and 2 bases at J, with 9 bases in the middle. Here the CDR3 reads CASSLGVGAYNEQFF. The CDR3 nucleotides read TGTGCCAGCAGCTTAGGGGTGGGGGCCTACAATGAGCAGTTCTTC.

The chain combines TRBV6-6 with TRBJ2-7; D remains unclear. Germline CDR1 reads MNHNY; CDR2 reads SVGAGI (reference sequence). The V gene lost 5 bases and the J gene lost 5 bases, with 7 bases spanning the gap. This CDR3 has 11 amino acids. CDR3 amino acids: CASSPRNEQYF. As DNA, the CDR3 is TGTGCCAGCAGTCCCAGGAACGAGCAGTACTTC.

J is TRBJ2-2 and V is TRBV4-1; D not certain. The CDR3 is made up of 14 amino acids. V was clipped by 0 bases and J by 5 bases, with 7 bases between them. Germline V gene data show CDR1 as MGHRA and CDR2 as YSYEKL. CDR3 amino acids: CASSQEGRTGELFF. CDR3 nucleotides: TGCGCCAGCAGCCAAGAGGGCCGAACCGGGGAGCTGTTTTTT.

The rearrangement joins TRBV14 to TRBJ2-3; D gene ambiguous. V dropped 3 bases and J dropped 4 bases, with 11 bases sitting between them. This CDR3 region has 14 residues. Germline values: CDR1 SGHDN, CDR2 FVKESK. The CDR3 region has the DNA TGTGCCAGCAGCCAGGCCGGGCAGCCAGATACGCAGTATTTT. Translation gives CASSQAGQPDTQYF.

V is TRBV7-8 and J is TRBJ1-1, with D hard to call. The germline CDR1 and CDR2 sequences are SGHVS and FQNEAQ. V dropped 5 bases and J dropped 0 bases, with 7 bases sitting between them. This CDR3 contains 13 residues. CDR3: CASSRLVNTEAFF. The CDR3 nucleotides read TGTGCCAGCAGCCGTTTGGTGAACACTGAAGCTTTCTTT.

This chain joins TRBV28 and TRBJ2-7; unclear D gene. Germline loops: CDR1 MDHEN, CDR2 SYDVKM. V lost 6 bases, J lost 5 bases, and 14 bases lay in between. CDR3 length equals 13 residues. CDR3 protein: CASSPRYNDEQYV. The CDR3 DNA is TGTGCCAGCAGCCCCCGTTACAACGACGAGCAGTACGTC.

Of note for this clone: A read error may account for a junction end that differs from germline. CDR3 sequence: CTSSQGTGAFTEAFF. CDR3 coding DNA: TGCACCAGCAGCCAAGGGACAGGGGCTTTTACTGAAGCTTTCTTT. The gene calls are TRBV4-3 and TRBJ1-1; 10 bases are a match to TRBD1. Germline lookup yields CDR1 LGHNA and CDR2 YSLEER. This CDR3 contains 15 residues.

There are a few counts of this clone. The chain recombines TRBV2 with TRBJ2-3; unclear D gene. Trimming removed 6 bases at V and 0 bases at J, with 7 bases between. Germline CDR1 SNHLY, CDR2 FYNNEI. The CDR3 has 13 amino acids. The CDR3 DNA reads TGTGCCAGCAGCCTTGACAGCACAGATACGCAGTATTTT. Translating gives CASSLDSTDTQYF. Together with reference TRBV2 and TRBJ2-3, the CDR3 gives the full variable domain: EPEVTQTPSHQVTQMGQEVILRCVPISNHLYFYWYRQILGQKVEFLVSFYNNEISEKSEIFDDQFSVERPDGSNFTLKIRSTKLEDSAMYFCASSLDSTDTQYFGPGTRLTVL.

V usage is TRBV7-3 and J usage is TRBJ2-1, with D tentatively TRBD2 (6 bases). Between the trimmed V and J ends, which lost 5 bases and 3 bases, there was a span of 20 bases. The CDR3 consists of 17 residues. Germline V gene sequence: CDR1 SGHTA, CDR2 FQGTGA. The CDR3 here is CASSPAGKSSYYNEQFF. The CDR3, as DNA: TGTGCCAGCAGCCCTGCGGGGAAATCCAGCTACTACAATGAGCAGTTCTTC.

The chain is built from TRBV7-9 and TRBJ1-1, with D perhaps matching TRBD1 (5 bases). CDR3 length: 15 amino acids. Looked up from germline, CDR1 is SEHNR and CDR2 is FQNEAQ (reference sequence). The V gene lost 5 bases and the J gene lost 5 bases, with 18 bases spanning the gap. This CDR3 is CASSPSGGASTEAFF. The DNA for the CDR3 is TGTGCCAGCAGCCCCAGTGGTGGGGCCTCAACTGAAGCTTTCTTT.

CDR3: CASSIVQGTGELFF. The CDR3 coding sequence is TGTGCCAGTAGTATAGTACAGGGAACCGGGGAGCTGTTTTTT. The V call is TRBV19, the J call TRBJ2-2, with TRBD1 as a possible D gene (6 bases). V was shortened by 1 base and J by 5 bases, with 8 bases between the two germline ends. This CDR3 comprises 14 residues. Germline values: CDR1 LNHDA, CDR2 SQIVND (reference sequence).

The rearrangement links TRBV11-2 to TRBJ1-6; 8 bases fit TRBD1. Germline CDR1 SGHAT, CDR2 FQNNGV. V was clipped by 5 bases and J by 9 bases; unmatched bases: 9. This CDR3 comprises 15 residues. CDR3 in amino acids: CASSTPDRAGSPLHF. The DNA for the CDR3 is TGTGCCAGCAGCACCCCGGACAGGGCTGGTTCACCCCTCCACTTT. The whole variable domain, filled in from reference TRBV11-2 and TRBJ1-6, reads EAGVAQSPRYKIIEKRQSVAFWCNPISGHATLYWYQQILGQGPKLLIQFQNNGVVDDSQLPKDRFSAERLKGVDSTLKIQPAKLEDSAVYLCASSTPDRAGSPLHFGNGTRLTVT.

This clone was recorded once. This chain links TRBV5-6 with TRBJ2-2; D assignment may be TRBD1 or TRBD2 (5 bases each). V dropped 3 bases and J dropped 5 bases, with 11 bases sitting between them. The CDR3 extends over 14 amino acids. Germline V CDR1 and CDR2: SGHDT, YYEEEE. This CDR3 is CASSSGRQTGELFF. The CDR3 coding sequence is TGTGCCAGCAGCTCGGGAAGACAGACCGGGGAGCTGTTTTTT. The full variable domain, rest sourced from reference TRBV5-6 and TRBJ2-2, is DAGVTQSPTHLIKTRGQQVTLRCSPKSGHDTVSWYQQALGQGPQFIFQYYEEEERQRGNFPDRFSGHQFPNYSSELNVNALLLGDSALYLCASSSGRQTGELFFGEGSRLTVL.

The chain uses TRBV4-1 and TRBJ2-1; D gene unclear. The germline V gene has CDR1 MGHRA and CDR2 YSYEKL. The length of the CDR3 is 15 residues. V lost 0 bases and J 5 bases, leaving 11 bases between the germline ends. The CDR3 sequence is CASSQEGPVDNEQFF. CDR3 sequence (DNA): TGCGCCAGCAGCCAAGAGGGCCCGGTAGACAATGAGCAGTTCTTC.

The gene calls are TRBV30 and TRBJ2-1, with D unclear. V lost 4 bases and J lost 0, with 7 bases in between. The CDR3 consists of 13 residues. CDR1 is GTSNPN and CDR2 is SVGIG in the germline V gene (reference sequence). The CDR3 reads CAWMGGSYNEQFF. CDR3 DNA sequence: TGTGCCTGGATGGGTGGCTCCTACAATGAGCAGTTCTTC.

In nucleotides, the CDR3 is TGCGCCAGCAGCCAAGGGAACAACAATGAGCAGTTCTTC. Encoded protein: CASSQGNNNEQFF. V usage is TRBV4-1 and J usage is TRBJ2-1, with no clear D. The CDR3 runs to 13 residues. V lost 1 base and J 5 bases, leaving 6 bases between the germline ends. From germline, CDR1 is MGHRA and CDR2 YSYEKL.

The V gene is TRBV2, the J gene TRBJ1-3, with D perhaps TRBD1 (6 bases). V was shortened by 4 bases and J by 3 bases, with 13 bases between the two germline ends. Looked up from germline, CDR1 is SNHLY and CDR2 is FYNNEI. The CDR3 is made up of 15 amino acids. CDR3 loop: CASSAGRGVGNTIYF. CDR3 bases: TGTGCCAGCAGTGCGGGCAGGGGCGTTGGAAACACCATATATTTT.